A selection of T cell receptor beta chains follows, all from one sample in a study of blood T cell repertoires in COVID-19. TCRdb keeps only in-frame clones here, not all; method: immunoSEQ multiplex PCR. The sample has about 250,000 clones; over 70% are singletons. The sequenced sample was peripheral blood. The receptors originated from a man at least 80 years old with acute or convalescent COVID-19. Each CDR3 is given with its conserved first and last residue.

v_call: TRBV24-1; j_call: TRBJ2-2; cdr3_length: 18; cdr3_aa: CATSDPPGGASWAGELFF
v_call: TRBV2; j_call: TRBJ1-5; cdr3_length: 16; cdr3_aa: CASRGQGVFGNQPQHF
v_call: TRBV2; j_call: TRBJ2-1; cdr3_length: 12; cdr3_aa: CASSWTVGEQFF
v_call: TRBV5-4; j_call: TRBJ2-5; cdr3_length: 12; cdr3_aa: CASSLALETQYF
v_call: TRBV6-1; j_call: TRBJ1-1; cdr3_length: 16; cdr3_aa: CASSERQGRPLSEAFF
v_call: TRBV2; j_call: TRBJ2-7; cdr3_length: 14; cdr3_aa: CASTGQWASYEQYF
v_call: TRBV5-1; j_call: TRBJ2-5; cdr3_length: 14; cdr3_aa: CASSLALAGETQYF
v_call: TRBV5-1; j_call: TRBJ2-1; cdr3_length: 12; cdr3_aa: CASSRGGNEQFF
v_call: TRBV28; j_call: TRBJ2-7; cdr3_length: 14; cdr3_aa: CASSLDRDPYEQYF
v_call: TRBV7-2; j_call: TRBJ1-5; cdr3_length: 13; cdr3_aa: CASSQTGAGPQHF
v_call: TRBV10-3; j_call: TRBJ2-1; cdr3_length: 17; cdr3_aa: CAISPGQGLAGGGEQFF
v_call: TRBV28; j_call: TRBJ1-6; cdr3_length: 17; cdr3_aa: CASSPHGAPAGNSPLHF
v_call: TRBV9; j_call: TRBJ2-5; cdr3_length: 14; cdr3_aa: CASSVGGLEETQYF
v_call: TRBV18; j_call: TRBJ2-2; cdr3_length: 16; cdr3_aa: CASSPPGQGYTGELFF
v_call: TRBV6-1; j_call: TRBJ2-2; cdr3_length: 16; cdr3_aa: CASSEYGRGMAGELFF
v_call: TRBV10-3; j_call: TRBJ2-7; cdr3_length: 14; cdr3_aa: CAISGTSGAYEQYF
v_call: TRBV10-3; j_call: TRBJ1-2; cdr3_length: 12; cdr3_aa: CAISDGIGKVSF
v_call: TRBV2; j_call: TRBJ2-7; cdr3_length: 15; cdr3_aa: CASSESLAGGREQYF
v_call: TRBV11-3; j_call: TRBJ2-3; cdr3_length: 18; cdr3_aa: CASSRGWGSGGLADTQYF
v_call: TRBV12-3/TRBV12-4; j_call: TRBJ2-7; cdr3_length: 13; cdr3_aa: CASGTASLYEQYF
v_call: TRBV9; j_call: TRBJ2-1; cdr3_length: 15; cdr3_aa: CASSVDSGSYNEQFF
v_call: TRBV5-4; j_call: TRBJ2-1; cdr3_length: 16; cdr3_aa: CASSLVRGQVYNEQFF
v_call: TRBV30; j_call: TRBJ1-2; cdr3_length: 13; cdr3_aa: CAWSSQGGGGYTF
v_call: TRBV2; j_call: TRBJ2-5; cdr3_length: 19; cdr3_aa: CASSESIKRDRGVQETQYF
v_call: TRBV7-2; j_call: TRBJ2-4; cdr3_length: 18; cdr3_aa: CASSSLTSGGLAKNIQYF
v_call: TRBV2; j_call: TRBJ2-3; cdr3_length: 15; cdr3_aa: CASSGTVQRGDTQYF
v_call: TRBV19; j_call: TRBJ2-3; cdr3_length: 17; cdr3_aa: CASSPPGGRRLTDTQYF
v_call: TRBV19; j_call: TRBJ1-2; cdr3_length: 13; cdr3_aa: CASNGRAWGGYTF
v_call: TRBV9; j_call: TRBJ2-7; cdr3_length: 15; cdr3_aa: CASSATSGGAGEQYF
v_call: TRBV19; j_call: TRBJ1-2; cdr3_length: 13; cdr3_aa: CASSIVGRGGYTF
v_call: TRBV5-4; j_call: TRBJ1-5; cdr3_length: 13; cdr3_aa: CASSWDRDQPQHF
v_call: TRBV4-2; j_call: TRBJ2-1; cdr3_length: 16; cdr3_aa: CASSLTGGGSYNEQFF
v_call: TRBV27; j_call: TRBJ2-3; cdr3_length: 14; cdr3_aa: CASSFGRGTDTQYF
v_call: TRBV6-1; j_call: TRBJ2-5; cdr3_length: 15; cdr3_aa: CASSESWGGGETQYF
v_call: TRBV7-9; j_call: TRBJ2-3; cdr3_length: 14; cdr3_aa: CASTLQGATDTQYF
v_call: TRBV5-4; j_call: TRBJ2-3; cdr3_length: 19; cdr3_aa: CASSFIGLALAGVTDTQYF
v_call: TRBV2; j_call: TRBJ1-4; cdr3_length: 15; cdr3_aa: CASSGQGVTNEKLFF
v_call: TRBV3-1/TRBV3-2; j_call: TRBJ1-5; cdr3_length: 16; cdr3_aa: CASSLSRDTNNQPQHF
v_call: TRBV7-2; j_call: TRBJ2-3; cdr3_length: 13; cdr3_aa: CASSRPPAGPQYF
v_call: TRBV5-1; j_call: TRBJ1-1; cdr3_length: 13; cdr3_aa: CASSFSADTEAFF
v_call: TRBV10-3; j_call: TRBJ1-3; cdr3_length: 16; cdr3_aa: CAISESMVEARNTIYF